This is a list of T cell receptor beta chains from one sample in a study of blood T cell repertoires in COVID-19. Libraries were prepared by immunoSEQ multiplex PCR; TCRdb keeps only in-frame clonotypes and omits some of them. Of 90,000 to 150,000 clones detected, 70% to 85% appear once; the ten largest clones hold 2% to 3%. Sequenced material: peripheral blood. The receptors derive from a man aged 45-65 years with acute or convalescent COVID-19. Each CDR3 is given without its conserved first and last residue. Fields, in order: V gene, clone size, CDR3 protein. Expanded clones get a size class; other rows say once, few or many, or leave the size out.

V: TRBV7-4
size: -
CDR3: ASSLFFSGRQLNSPLH

V: TRBV18
size: -
CDR3: ASSPPIENTEAF

V: TRBV19
size: -
CDR3: ASKGEYVGKLF

V: TRBV20-1
size: -
CDR3: SASAPNQPQH

V: TRBV27
size: -
CDR3: ASSFLPIAGGYNEQF

V: TRBV6-6
size: once
CDR3: ASRQQGARNEQF

V: TRBV27
size: once
CDR3: ASSTPSGGSGETQY

V: TRBV7-8
size: -
CDR3: ASSAQGALNTEAF

V: TRBV5-1
size: -
CDR3: ASSLAVRGPDTQY

V: TRBV6-1
size: -
CDR3: ASSDIVASGTGPYEQY

V: TRBV9
size: -
CDR3: ASSTRQISNTGELF

V: TRBV2
size: -
CDR3: ASSAGQENTEAF

V: TRBV14
size: -
CDR3: ASSQSGTGVGEQF

V: TRBV3-1/TRBV3-2
size: -
CDR3: ASSQGGGPYNEQF

V: TRBV6-5
size: few
CDR3: ASSFKAGWTNEKLF

V: TRBV3-1/TRBV3-2
size: -
CDR3: ASSQVGVNTEAF

V: TRBV12-3/TRBV12-4
size: -
CDR3: ASSHRDSKRF

V: TRBV3-1/TRBV3-2
size: many
CDR3: ASSQMTGGYEQY

V: TRBV21-1
size: -
CDR3: AGGGPSNYGYT

V: TRBV24-1
size: -
CDR3: ATSDPDRGGETQY

V: TRBV28
size: -
CDR3: ASSPAQGETQY

V: TRBV28
size: few
CDR3: ASRGGVNSYEQY

V: TRBV7-8
size: few
CDR3: ASSLAGAGTTGELF

V: TRBV23-1
size: -
CDR3: ASRFPPSGTGGTGELF

V: TRBV7-2
size: -
CDR3: ASSSVSAGSGHEQF

V: TRBV7-9
size: -
CDR3: ASSSLDRTSNQPQH

V: TRBV5-1
size: once
CDR3: ASADRDIAKNIQY

V: TRBV12-3/TRBV12-4
size: -
CDR3: ASSPGPGRPQH

V: TRBV5-1
size: once
CDR3: ASSLQGADTIY

V: TRBV24-1
size: -
CDR3: ATSDSAGEGYT

V: TRBV18
size: -
CDR3: ASSPQRKKNPYEQY

V: TRBV18
size: -
CDR3: ASSPGEGEKLF

V: TRBV5-1
size: -
CDR3: ASSLNTGTGLYEQY

V: TRBV27
size: -
CDR3: ASKERTGAEAKNIQY

V: TRBV7-3
size: -
CDR3: ASSLGAVTDTQY

V: TRBV27
size: -
CDR3: ASFSAGGARGYT

V: TRBV4-2
size: -
CDR3: ASSREDSNYGYT

V: TRBV7-2
size: -
CDR3: ASTKIAGTSGRHEETQY

V: TRBV5-1
size: -
CDR3: ASSGGSTYEQY

V: TRBV10-3
size: few
CDR3: AISESREANYGYT

V: TRBV9
size: -
CDR3: ASSVGGSGSQY

V: TRBV29-1
size: -
CDR3: SVARLAESSYNEQF

V: TRBV12-3/TRBV12-4
size: -
CDR3: ASRQREVRELF